This passage covers 2 T cell receptor beta chains from one sample sequenced in a study of blood T cell repertoires in COVID-19. TCRdb keeps only in-frame clones here, not all; method: immunoSEQ multiplex PCR. The sample lists roughly 100,000 clones, 78% seen once, with 9.8% in the top ten. Sequencing input: peripheral blood. The source is a man in his 60s with active or convalescent COVID-19.

The chain employs TRBV7-2 and TRBJ1-5; the match to TRBD1 covers 7 bases. The trim removed 4 bases at V and 5 bases at J, leaving 8 bases unmatched. Germline V CDR1 and CDR2: SGHTA, FQGNSA. This CDR3 comprises 15 residues. CDR3 in DNA: TGTGCCAGCAGCTCCCCCGGGACAGCGTATCAGCCCCAGCATTTT. Translation gives CASSSPGTAYQPQHF.

The chain combines TRBV2 with TRBJ1-1, with unresolved D. This CDR3 has 13 residues. CDR1 is SNHLY and CDR2 is FYNNEI in the germline V gene. V was clipped by 3 bases and J by 5 bases, with 10 bases between them. The CDR3 loop is CASSERSKTEAFF. The CDR3 DNA reads as TGTGCCAGCAGTGAGCGTTCGAAGACTGAAGCTTTCTTT.